This T cell receptor (beta chain) was obtained from a study of beta chain features in type 1 diabetes. Study overall: What patients shared with healthy donors was a similar profile of age, gender and cell yields. Whole-study results and caveats: All four CD4+ subsets from Type 1 diabetes patients carried moderately but significantly shorter TCRB CDR3s. Researchers caution that PCR might favor shorter templates, equally among patients and controls.

Averaging around 120 mL, one heparinised blood draw was given by each donor. Populations isolated by sorting all had purity greater than 95%. Expressed TCRB transcripts were sequenced, since all the RNA that had been isolated was reverse transcribed. Sequenced by immunoSEQ multiplex PCR; TCRdb stores in-frame clones only, minus some. The sample records 640,000 or so clones, 10% to 15% being singletons. This clone has a handful of counts. Its antigen remains unknown. Per the germline V gene, CDR1 is WSHSY and CDR2 is SAAADI. V dropped 4 bases and J dropped 3; count of bases not matched to a gene: 1. The CDR3 loop spans 13 amino acids.

The source material was naive CD4+ T cells from blood. This chain uses TRBV10-2 with TRBJ2-5; 8 bases are shared with TRBD2. The TCR comes from a man aged 18 to 29 with type 1 diabetes. CDR3 region: CASSVSGKETQYF. CDR3 bases: TGCGCCAGCAGTGTTAGCGGGAAAGAGACCCAGTACTTC.